Listed below are T cell receptor beta chains from one sample, sequenced in a study of patients and donors after allogeneic stem cell transplantation. TCRdb re-called the RT-PCR reads through MiXCR, storing one row per CDR3 protein. The sample records 150,000 to 250,000 distinct CDR3 sequences, about 40% being singletons. Specimen: blood, either unsorted or a sorted T cell fraction (not recorded which). The origin of the receptors is a human donor who was either an allogeneic HSCT recipient or a stem cell or donor lymphocyte infusion donor (not recorded which). It is not recorded whose cells these are; they may come from a transplant donor. Both conserved end residues are part of each CDR3. D genes are given only for firm matches. Rows may omit the clone size; those that give it use once, few, many or a size class.

size,J,D,V,DNA,CDR3
NA,TRBJ2-5,NA,TRBV7-2,TGTGCCAGCAGCGCCCAAGAGACCCAGTACTTC,CASSAQETQYF
few,TRBJ1-1,TRBD1,TRBV28,TGTGCCAGCAGTCCTCCGGACAGGGTGATTGAAGCTTTCTTT,CASSPPDRVIEAFF
NA,TRBJ1-1,NA,TRBV11-2,TGTGCCAGCAGCTTGGGAGACAGGACCAACACTGAAGCTTTCTTT,CASSLGDRTNTEAFF
NA,TRBJ2-2,NA,TRBV10-2,TGCGCCAGCAGTGTAAGCGGAGGGGAGCTGTTTTTT,CASSVSGGELFF
many,TRBJ1-2,NA,TRBV7-8,TGTGCCAGCAGCTTATATAACTATGGCTACACCTTC,CASSLYNYGYTF
NA,TRBJ2-1,TRBD2,TRBV20-1,TGCAGTGCTAGTTCGGCGGGGGGCCGATACAATGAGCAGTTCTTC,CSASSAGGRYNEQFF
NA,TRBJ2-1,NA,TRBV20-1,TGCAGTGTCATGACTAGGGCAGACTACAATGAGCAGTTCTTC,CSVMTRADYNEQFF
NA,TRBJ2-1,TRBD2,TRBV19,TGTGCCAGTAGTATTATCGCTAGCGGGACCGATGAGCAGTTCTTC,CASSIIASGTDEQFF
once,TRBJ2-3,NA,TRBV4-2,TGTGCCAGCAGCCAAGATTTGAGGCAGTGGGGCACAGATACGCAGTATTTT,CASSQDLRQWGTDTQYF
few,TRBJ1-2,TRBD1,TRBV12-3/TRBV12-4,TGTGCCAGCAGTTACGACAGGGCCCGTAATGGCTACACCTTC,CASSYDRARNGYTF
NA,TRBJ1-2,NA,TRBV12-3/TRBV12-4,TGTGCCAGCAGTCCCCGTAGCGGGGGGCTCGATGGCTACACCTTC,CASSPRSGGLDGYTF
large,TRBJ2-4,TRBD1,TRBV5-1,TGCGCCAGCAGCTCAGGTGCAGGGGGTGTCAAAAACATTCAGTACTTC,CASSSGAGGVKNIQYF
few,TRBJ1-5,TRBD1,TRBV6-2/TRBV6-3,TGTGCCAGCAGTTACTCACCTTTGGGACAGGGAACCCCAAATCAGCCCCAGCATTTT,CASSYSPLGQGTPNQPQHF
NA,TRBJ2-2,NA,TRBV6-5,TGTGCCAGCAGTTACTCGAGCCGTTCCGCGAACACCGGGGAGCTGTTTTTT,CASSYSSRSANTGELFF
NA,TRBJ1-2,TRBD1,TRBV7-9,TGTGCCAGCAGCCAAATACAGGGGCCAAAAGCTAACTATGGCTACACCTTC,CASSQIQGPKANYGYTF
NA,TRBJ2-5,NA,TRBV7-3,TGTGCCAGCAGCGCGACGACCGACCACCAAGAGACCCAGTACTTC,CASSATTDHQETQYF
NA,TRBJ2-3,TRBD2,TRBV7-2,TGTGCCAGCAGCTCCGCTAGCGGGAGAACGGATACGCAGTATTTT,CASSSASGRTDTQYF
NA,TRBJ2-7,TRBD1,TRBV6-5,TGTGCCAGCAGTTCTGGGACAGGGATTCGCTACGAGCAGTACTTC,CASSSGTGIRYEQYF
few,TRBJ2-2,TRBD1,TRBV11-3,TGTGCCAGCAGCTTGGCCAGGGGGTCCACCGGGGAGCTGTTTTTT,CASSLARGSTGELFF
once,TRBJ1-1,NA,TRBV28,TGTGCCAGCAGTTTACTGCCCGGGTCCACTGAAGCTTTCTTT,CASSLLPGSTEAFF
NA,TRBJ2-5,NA,TRBV29-1,TGCAGCCCGAAGATAGACAGCCAAGAGACCCAGTACTTC,CSPKIDSQETQYF
NA,TRBJ2-3,NA,TRBV7-8,TGTGCCAGCAGCTTAAGGGAGCGACCGGGGAGCGGATCGCAGTATTTT,CASSLRERPGSGSQYF
NA,TRBJ2-1,NA,TRBV4-2,TGTGCCAGCAGCAGAGAGGGGGACTACCTCTACAATGAGCAGTTCTTC,CASSREGDYLYNEQFF
NA,TRBJ1-1,NA,TRBV27,TGTGCCAGCGGTTTAACAGGGAACAGGGATCCTGAAGCTTTCTTT,CASGLTGNRDPEAFF